The 28 T cell receptor beta chains presented below share a single source sample, sequenced in a study of cytomegalovirus exposure and HLA in healthy donors. It was with 60 Vbeta and 13 Jbeta primers that the PCR ran. Repertoires were generated with immunoSEQ multiplex PCR, while TCRdb's copy carries only in-frame clones and drops some. This table has over 150,000 clones, more than 80% appearing once. What was sequenced was PBMCs. These receptors were collected from a woman under 40 in good health and CMV-seropositive.

As DNA, the CDR3 is TGCGCCAGCAGCCAAAGCTACCCAGGACTAGCGGGGGGCCACAATGAGCAGTTCTTC. It encodes CASSQSYPGLAGGHNEQFF. The chain is built from TRBV4-3 and TRBJ2-1; 14 nucleotides agree with TRBD2. This CDR3 is built from 19 residues. Germline CDR1 reads LGHNA; CDR2 reads YSLEER. Trimming took 2 bases from V and 5 from J; bases not matched to a gene: 11.

J is TRBJ1-6 and V is TRBV5-1; 7 bases are a match to TRBD1. This CDR3 has 17 amino acids. V dropped 0 bases and J dropped 7; count of bases not matched to a gene: 10. Germline values: CDR1 SGHRS, CDR2 YFSETQ. The CDR3 DNA sequence: TGCGCCAGCAGCTTGGGACGTTTCAACAGGGGAAATTCACCCCTCCACTTT. Amino acid sequence: CASSLGRFNRGNSPLHF.

The chain combines TRBV9 with TRBJ2-5; D remains unclear. From germline, CDR1 is SGDLS and CDR2 YYNGEE. Trimming took off 4 bases at V and 0 bases at J, with 4 bases between the two ends. There are 12 residues in the CDR3. The CDR3 DNA reads TGTGCCAGCAGCAGCCACCAAGAGACCCAGTACTTC. It is translated as CASSSHQETQYF.

The rearrangement joins TRBV4-2 to TRBJ2-3; D gene unclear. The CDR3 extends over 15 amino acids. Deletions cut 4 bases from V and 1 base from J, with 12 bases between. Looked up from germline, CDR1 is LGHNA and CDR2 is YNFKEQ. DNA of the CDR3: TGTGCCAGCAGCCCAACAGCAAGACGCACAGATACGCAGTATTTT. Its translation is CASSPTARRTDTQYF.

V is TRBV2 and J is TRBJ1-1, with 7 bases identical to TRBD1. The ends lost 5 bases at V and 1 base at J; junction bases unmatched: 10. The germline V gene encodes CDR1 SNHLY and CDR2 FYNNEI. The CDR3 runs to 16 residues. CDR3 amino acids: CASSSIQGKRNTEAFF. The CDR3 DNA follows: TGTGCCAGCAGTTCTATACAGGGGAAAAGGAACACTGAAGCTTTCTTT.

The chain uses TRBV28 and TRBJ1-2; 8 nucleotides align to TRBD1. The CDR3 runs 12 residues. In germline, CDR1 is MDHEN, CDR2 SYDVKM. V lost 9 bases and J lost 4; bases outside the gene matches: 4. The CDR3: CASTGQGYGYTF. CDR3 DNA: TGTGCCAGTACTGGACAGGGCTATGGCTACACCTTC.

The gene calls are TRBV4-1 and TRBJ1-1, with D unresolved. V shed 3 bases and J shed 4 bases, with 12 bases lying between them. The length of the CDR3 is 14 residues. Germline lookup yields CDR1 MGHRA and CDR2 YSYEKL. The CDR3 nucleotides read TGCGCCAGCAGCCAGATTCGCGGAACCACTGAAGCTTTCTTT. It translates to CASSQIRGTTEAFF.

The rearrangement joins TRBV4-2 to TRBJ2-1, with TRBD2 identical over 7 bases. Per germline, CDR1 LGHNA and CDR2 YNFKEQ. This CDR3 region has 12 residues. Unmatched junction bases numbered 0, after V lost 0 bases and J lost 10 bases. The CDR3 sequence is CASSQERGEQFF. The CDR3 region has the DNA TGTGCCAGCAGCCAAGAGCGGGGGGAGCAGTTCTTC.

This rearrangement joins TRBV6-4 to TRBJ1-3; D possibly corresponds to TRBD1 (5 bases). There are 18 residues in the CDR3. V lost 5 bases and J lost 0, with 20 bases in between. Germline CDR1 is MRHNA and CDR2 is SNTAGT. The CDR3 nucleotides read TGTGCCAGCAGTACCTTTATGGGGGGGTCCGTCTCTGGAAACACCATATATTTT. Encoded protein: CASSTFMGGSVSGNTIYF.

The chain uses TRBV7-9 and TRBJ1-2; TRBD1 agrees at 11 bases. The CDR3 is 16 residues long. Germline CDR1 reads SEHNR; CDR2 reads FQNEAQ (reference sequence). Losses at the gene ends were 4 bases for V and 4 bases for J; bases not matched to a gene: 8. CDR3 sequence reads: CASSSGQGGLGYGYTF. The CDR3 DNA is TGTGCCAGCAGCTCGGGACAGGGGGGATTAGGCTATGGCTACACCTTC.

This sequence joins TRBV18 and TRBJ2-2, with a weak D call TRBD2 (5 bases). Germline V lookup: CDR1 KGHSH, CDR2 LQKENI. Trimming cost V 3 bases and J 0 bases, with 14 bases left between them. There are 17 residues in the CDR3. This chain's CDR3 is CASSPQLRGANTGELFF. The CDR3 DNA is TGTGCCAGCTCACCCCAATTACGGGGAGCGAACACCGGGGAGCTGTTTTTT.

The chain links TRBV7-7 to TRBJ2-2, with D maybe TRBD2 (5 bases). Germline values: CDR1 SSHAT, CDR2 FNYEAQ (reference sequence). V was trimmed by 5 bases and J by 0 bases, leaving 13 bases between them. This CDR3 is 16 amino acids long. This CDR3 is CASSQELATNTGELFF. The CDR3 DNA is TGTGCCAGCAGCCAGGAATTAGCGACGAACACCGGGGAGCTGTTTTTT.

The rearrangement uses TRBV6-1 and TRBJ1-5; 8 bases align to TRBD1. The CDR3 covers 15 residues. V lost 7 bases to trimming and J lost 1 base; unmatched junction nucleotides: 6. Per germline, CDR1 MNHNS and CDR2 SASEGT. CDR3 region: CASTPQGASNQPQHF. CDR3 in DNA: TGTGCCAGCACTCCGCAGGGGGCGAGCAATCAGCCCCAGCATTTT.

The chain has TRBV11-2 and TRBJ2-7; D uncertain. The germline V gene encodes CDR1 SGHAT and CDR2 FQNNGV. V shed 0 bases and J shed 5 bases, with 8 bases lying between them. There are 13 residues in the CDR3. The CDR3 loop is CASSLDRFDEQYF. The DNA for the CDR3 is TGTGCCAGCAGCTTAGATCGGTTCGACGAGCAGTACTTC.

The chain carries TRBV5-1 and TRBJ1-3; TRBD1 is a possible D gene (6 bases). The CDR3 has 15 amino acids. V was clipped by 5 bases and J by 4 bases, with 16 bases between them. Per germline, CDR1 SGHRS and CDR2 YFSETQ. CDR3 in amino acids: CASSPATGSGNTIYF. The CDR3 bases are TGCGCCAGCAGTCCTGCCACAGGGAGCGGAAACACCATATATTTT. The full variable domain, in which reference TRBV5-1 and TRBJ1-3 provide the parts outside the CDR3, is KAGVTQTPRYLIKTRGQQVTLSCSPISGHRSVSWYQQTPGQGLQFLFEYFSETQRNKGNFPGRFSGRQFSNSRSEMNVSTLELGDSALYLCASSPATGSGNTIYFGEGSWLTVV.

The chain has TRBV4-3 and TRBJ2-7; 9 bases line up with TRBD1. V gave up 0 bases and J gave up 6 bases; unmatched junction bases: 3. The length of the CDR3 is 14 residues. Germline CDR1 reads LGHNA; CDR2 reads YSLEER. CDR3: CASSQEWDRAEQYF. CDR3 coding DNA: TGCGCCAGCAGCCAAGAATGGGACAGGGCCGAGCAGTACTTC.

This chain links TRBV6-5 with TRBJ2-7; the match to TRBD1 covers 8 bases. The CDR3 is 14 residues long. The V and J ends lost 6 bases and 3 bases, in that order; junction bases with no gene match: 7. CDR1 is MNHEY, CDR2 SVGAGI, per germline. Here the CDR3 reads CASRPGTGVYEQYF. The CDR3 region has the DNA TGTGCCAGCAGGCCCGGGACAGGTGTCTACGAGCAGTACTTC.

The chain is built from TRBV30 and TRBJ1-2; TRBD1 aligns across 7 bases. The CDR3 is 13 amino acids. Germline CDR1 is GTSNPN and CDR2 is SVGIG (reference sequence). Trimming at V came to 0 bases and at J to 8 bases, leaving 6 bases not matched to a gene. CDR3 protein: CAWSVQVQGGYTF. The CDR3 DNA sequence: TGTGCCTGGAGTGTCCAGGTACAGGGGGGCTACACCTTC.

The chain recombines TRBV18 with TRBJ2-7; 7 bases are shared with TRBD2. There are 16 residues in the CDR3. Looked up from germline, CDR1 is KGHSH and CDR2 is LQKENI. The V and J ends lost 6 bases and 7 bases, in that order; junction bases with no gene match: 18. The CDR3 sequence: CASSPPSGGFRIEQYF. The CDR3 DNA is TGTGCCAGCTCCCCTCCTAGCGGCGGGTTTAGGATAGAGCAGTACTTC.

CDR3 amino acids: CASKIGTDTGELFF. CDR3 DNA sequence: TGTGCCAGCAAAATTGGGACAGACACCGGGGAGCTGTTTTTT. This rearrangement joins TRBV28 to TRBJ2-2; 7 nucleotides match TRBD1. CDR3 size: 14 residues. Germline CDR1 and CDR2: MDHEN and SYDVKM. V shed 7 bases and J 3 bases; nucleotides not matched to a gene: 5.

The V gene is TRBV28, the J gene TRBJ2-1; 11 nucleotides line up with TRBD2. The length of the CDR3 is 16 residues. Germline assignment: CDR1 MDHEN and CDR2 SYDVKM. V gave up 4 bases and J gave up 6 bases; unmatched junction bases: 8. The DNA of the CDR3 is TGTGCCAGCAGTTCACCTAGCGGGGGGAACTTCAATGAGCAGTTCTTC. Translating it yields CASSSPSGGNFNEQFF.

The DNA of the CDR3 is TGTGCCAGCACACAAGCGGGCTATGAGCAGTTCTTC. Its translation is CASTQAGYEQFF. V is TRBV7-9 and J is TRBJ2-1; D is possibly TRBD2 (6 bases). Trimming took 7 bases from V and 8 from J, leaving 12 bases between them. The CDR3 loop spans 12 amino acids. Per germline, CDR1 SEHNR and CDR2 FQNEAQ (reference sequence).

The V gene is TRBV11-2, the J gene TRBJ1-3; no clear D. Looked up from germline, CDR1 is SGHAT and CDR2 is FQNNGV. V gave up 3 bases and J gave up 0 bases, with 12 bases separating them. The CDR3 totals 16 residues. The CDR3 DNA reads as TGTGCCAGCAGCTTGGGCAGGTTTCTCTCTGGAAACACCATATATTTT. It is translated as CASSLGRFLSGNTIYF.

The V gene is TRBV5-6, the J gene TRBJ2-3; the match to TRBD2 covers 10 bases. Germline assignment: CDR1 SGHDT and CDR2 YYEEEE. The CDR3 sequence is 14 residues long. Trimming cost V 3 bases and J 5 bases; bases outside gene matches: 3. The CDR3 nucleotides read TGTGCCAGCAGCTCCCTAGCGGGGGTAGATACGCAGTATTTT. Residues: CASSSLAGVDTQYF.

The J gene is TRBJ2-1, the V gene TRBV5-4, with D uncertain. Germline V lookup: CDR1 SGHNT, CDR2 YYREEE (reference sequence). Trimming left V 4 bases short and J 9 bases short, with 14 bases between. The CDR3 has 13 residues. The CDR3 nucleotides are TGTGCCAGCAGCCGAGACAAGACCGGTGAGCAGTTCTTC. Translating it yields CASSRDKTGEQFF.

This clone came up once. The chain has TRBV7-2 and TRBJ1-4; 9 positions match TRBD1. From germline, CDR1 is SGHTA and CDR2 FQGNSA. Losses at the gene ends were 5 bases for V and 10 bases for J; bases not matched to a gene: 5. CDR3 length: 13 residues. CDR3 bases: TGTGCCAGCAGCCCGGGACAGGGTAGAAAACTGTTTTTT. Protein sequence: CASSPGQGRKLFF.

The chain carries TRBV19 and TRBJ1-6; 7 positions agree with TRBD1. The CDR3 covers 15 residues. Germline V gene data show CDR1 as LNHDA and CDR2 as SQIVND (reference sequence). V was pared by 8 bases and J by 7 bases, with 11 bases of the junction left unmatched. The CDR3 here is CASASQGVGNSPLHF. The CDR3 DNA sequence: TGTGCCAGTGCAAGTCAGGGGGTCGGAAATTCACCCCTCCACTTT.

J is TRBJ2-3 and V is TRBV9; D possibly corresponds to TRBD1 (5 bases). Germline V gives CDR1 SGDLS, CDR2 YYNGEE. The CDR3 sequence is 14 residues long. Trimming cost V 1 base and J 3 bases, with 9 bases left between them. The CDR3 region has the DNA TGTGCCAGCAGCGTAAGGACAAATACAGATACGCAGTATTTT. Translated: CASSVRTNTDTQYF.